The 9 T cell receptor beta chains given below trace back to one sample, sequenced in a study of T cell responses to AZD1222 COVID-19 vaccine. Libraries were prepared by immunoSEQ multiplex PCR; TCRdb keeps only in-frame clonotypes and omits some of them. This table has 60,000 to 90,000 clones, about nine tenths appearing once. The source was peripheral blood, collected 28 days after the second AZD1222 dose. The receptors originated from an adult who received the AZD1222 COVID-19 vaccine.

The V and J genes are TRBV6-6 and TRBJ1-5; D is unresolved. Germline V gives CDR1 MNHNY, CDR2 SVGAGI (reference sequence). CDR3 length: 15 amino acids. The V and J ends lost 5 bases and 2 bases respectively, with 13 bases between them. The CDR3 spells CASSLGPGGNQPQHF. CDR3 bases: TGTGCCAGCAGTCTGGGCCCGGGAGGCAATCAGCCCCAGCATTTT.

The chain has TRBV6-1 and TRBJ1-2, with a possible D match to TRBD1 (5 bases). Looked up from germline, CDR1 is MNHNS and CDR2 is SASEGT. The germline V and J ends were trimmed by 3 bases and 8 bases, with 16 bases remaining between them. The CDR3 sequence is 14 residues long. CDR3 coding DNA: TGTGCCAGCAGTGAGCAACCGACAGTGTCGGGCTACACCTTC. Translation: CASSEQPTVSGYTF.

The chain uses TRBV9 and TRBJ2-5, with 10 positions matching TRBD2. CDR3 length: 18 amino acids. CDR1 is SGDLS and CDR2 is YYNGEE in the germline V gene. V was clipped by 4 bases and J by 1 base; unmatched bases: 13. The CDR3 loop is CASSPLFKRGGSQETQYF. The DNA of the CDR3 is TGTGCCAGCAGCCCCCTGTTTAAGCGGGGGGGATCCCAAGAGACCCAGTACTTC. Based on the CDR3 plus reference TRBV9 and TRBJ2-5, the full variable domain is DSGVTQTPKHLITATGQRVTLRCSPRSGDLSVYWYQQSLDQGLQFLIQYYNGEERAKGNILERFSAQQFPDLHSELNLSSLELGDSALYFCASSPLFKRGGSQETQYFGPGTRLLVL.

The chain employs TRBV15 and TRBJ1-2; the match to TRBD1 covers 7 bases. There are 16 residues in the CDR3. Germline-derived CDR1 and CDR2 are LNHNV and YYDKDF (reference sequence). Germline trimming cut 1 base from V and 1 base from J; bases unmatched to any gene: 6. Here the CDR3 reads CATSRGGTADNYGYTF. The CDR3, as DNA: TGTGCCACCAGCAGAGGGGGGACAGCTGATAACTATGGCTACACCTTC.

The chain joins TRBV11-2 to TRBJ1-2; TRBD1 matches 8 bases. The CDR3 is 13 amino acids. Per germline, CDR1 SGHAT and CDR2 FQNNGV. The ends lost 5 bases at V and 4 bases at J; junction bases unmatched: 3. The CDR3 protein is CASSPDRGYGYTF. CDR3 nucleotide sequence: TGTGCCAGCAGCCCCGACAGGGGCTATGGCTACACCTTC. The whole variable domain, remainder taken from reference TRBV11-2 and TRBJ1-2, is EAGVAQSPRYKIIEKRQSVAFWCNPISGHATLYWYQQILGQGPKLLIQFQNNGVVDDSQLPKDRFSAERLKGVDSTLKIQPAKLEDSAVYLCASSPDRGYGYTFGSGTRLTVV.

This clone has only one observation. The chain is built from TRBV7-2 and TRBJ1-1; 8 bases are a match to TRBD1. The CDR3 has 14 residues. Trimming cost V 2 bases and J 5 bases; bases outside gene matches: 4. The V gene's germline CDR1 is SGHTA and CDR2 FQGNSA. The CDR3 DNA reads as TGTGCCAGCAGCTTACAGGGGGCGCGGACTGAAGCTTTCTTT. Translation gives CASSLQGARTEAFF. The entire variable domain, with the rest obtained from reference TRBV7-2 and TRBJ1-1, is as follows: GAGVSQSPSNKVTEKGKDVELRCDPISGHTALYWYRQSLGQGLEFLIYFQGNSAPDKSGLPSDRFSAERTGGSVSTLTIQRTQQEDSAVYLCASSLQGARTEAFFGQGTRLTVV.

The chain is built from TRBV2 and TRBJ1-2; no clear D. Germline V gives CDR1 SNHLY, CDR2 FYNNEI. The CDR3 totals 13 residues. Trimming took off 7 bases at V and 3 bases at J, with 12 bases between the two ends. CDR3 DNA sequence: TGTGCCAGCACATTCTCTCTATACTATGGCTACACCTTC. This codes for CASTFSLYYGYTF.

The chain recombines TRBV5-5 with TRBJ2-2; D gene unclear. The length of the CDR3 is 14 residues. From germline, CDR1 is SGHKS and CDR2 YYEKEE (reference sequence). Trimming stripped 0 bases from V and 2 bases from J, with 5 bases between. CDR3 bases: TGTGCCAGCAGCTTGGCTTTAAACACCGGGGAGCTGTTTTTT. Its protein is CASSLALNTGELFF. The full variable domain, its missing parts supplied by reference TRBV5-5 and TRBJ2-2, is DAGVTQSPTHLIKTRGQQVTLRCSPISGHKSVSWYQQVLGQGPQFIFQYYEKEERGRGNFPDRFSARQFPNYSSELNVNALLLGDSALYLCASSLALNTGELFFGEGSRLTVL.

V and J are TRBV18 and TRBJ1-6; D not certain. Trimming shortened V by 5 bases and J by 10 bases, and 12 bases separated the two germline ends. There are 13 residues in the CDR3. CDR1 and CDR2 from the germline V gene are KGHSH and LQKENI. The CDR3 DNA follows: TGTGCCAGCTCAAGAGGGCAGGAGTCACCCCTCCACTTT. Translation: CASSRGQESPLHF.